This TCR beta chain was obtained from a study of T cell responses to AZD1222 COVID-19 vaccine. A note on this clone: Its specificity is not known.

This table comes from immunoSEQ multiplex PCR, and its TCRdb copy is limited to in-frame clones, with some not included. The sample lists tens of thousands of clones, 80% to 90% occurring once. Study conclusions and caveats: Spike was spanned by vaccine-associated CD4 TCRs, with dominance at 160-218 and 743-854. Sampling captured repertoires only after the peak T cell response.

Pooled together were second doses at about 4 or about 12 weeks. CDR1 SGHVT and CDR2 SQSDAQ come from the germline V gene. V lost 4 bases and J lost 1; bases outside the gene matches: 6. The CDR3 sequence is 15 residues long. The sequence came from an adult who received the AZD1222 COVID-19 vaccine. This specimen consisted of peripheral blood, obtained 28 days after the second AZD1222 dose. The rearrangement joins TRBV7-4 to TRBJ2-5, with 7 bases aligning to TRBD1. CDR3 amino acids: CASSWASGGQETQYF. In nucleotides, the CDR3 is TGTGCCAGCAGCTGGGCCTCAGGGGGCCAAGAGACCCAGTACTTC.